What follows is one T cell receptor beta chain and its context. Its antigen is as yet unknown. The sample originates from a study of T cell responses to AZD1222 COVID-19 vaccine. CDR1 is SEHNR and CDR2 is FQNEAQ in the germline V gene (reference sequence). The length of the CDR3 is 15 residues. The ends were cut back, 0 bases at V and 6 bases at J, with 14 bases in the middle. Pooled together were second doses at about 4 or about 12 weeks. The study, taken as a whole, reports: Spike-specific TCR breadth and depth went up after people got two AZD1222 doses. Donor demographics were predominantly white British with a female majority; clonal diversity may be underestimated.

The repertoire was sequenced with immunoSEQ multiplex PCR; TCRdb's copy has only in-frame clones and lacks some. Here the sample spans some 84,000 clones, 87% being singletons. V and J are TRBV7-9 and TRBJ1-1; D not certain. The sequence was obtained from an adult who received the AZD1222 COVID-19 vaccine. The source material was peripheral blood, sampled 28 days after the second AZD1222 dose. The CDR3: CASSLAPGLKAEAFF. In DNA form, the CDR3 reads TGTGCCAGCAGCTTAGCTCCGGGTTTGAAAGCTGAAGCTTTCTTT.